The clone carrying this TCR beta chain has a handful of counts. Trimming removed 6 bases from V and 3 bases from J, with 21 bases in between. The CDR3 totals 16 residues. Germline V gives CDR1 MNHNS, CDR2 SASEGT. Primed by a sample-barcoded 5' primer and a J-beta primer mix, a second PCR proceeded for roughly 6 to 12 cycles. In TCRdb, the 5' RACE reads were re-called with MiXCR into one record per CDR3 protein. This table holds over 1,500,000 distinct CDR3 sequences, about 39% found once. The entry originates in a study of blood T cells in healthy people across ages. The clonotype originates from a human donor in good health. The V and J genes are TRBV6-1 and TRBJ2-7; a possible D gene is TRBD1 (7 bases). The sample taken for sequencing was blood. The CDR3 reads CASSPQGGYRDYEQYF. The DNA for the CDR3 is TGTGCCAGCAGCCCCCAGGGGGGTTATAGAGACTACGAGCAGTACTTC.